This T cell receptor beta chain emerged from a study of CD8+ T cells in alopecia areata. Once RNA had been extracted, it was reverse transcribed into cDNA to act as the sequencing template. Clones were read by immunoSEQ multiplex PCR, and TCRdb kept only the in-frame ones, dropping some. In total the sample includes around 9,600 clones, none of them seen once. The germline V gene has CDR1 NNHNN and CDR2 SYGAGS (reference sequence). This CDR3 spans 15 amino acids. The germline V and J ends were trimmed by 0 bases and 0 bases, with 7 bases remaining between them. Many counts were recorded for this clone. Mouse gene names apply. The CDR3 end lies 4 residues beyond the end of the read and is filled in from the germline J gene. The study sorted pooled cutaneous lymph node cells by CD4, CD8alpha, NKG2D, NKG2ACE and other markers.

The sequence came from a C3H/HeJ mouse with alopecia areata. For this strain, the MHC haplotype corresponds to H2-k. The chain combines TRBV13-2 with TRBJ2-1, with a weak D call TRBD1 (5 bases). Specimen: CD8+ T cells sorted from a lymph node. CDR3 region: CASGDARGNYAEQFF. CDR3 DNA (partial): TGTGCCAGCGGTGATGCAAGGGGTAACTATGCT.